This is a list of T cell receptor beta chains from one sample in a study of regulatory T cells in long-lasting Graves disease. Each CDR3 protein gets one entry after TCRdb re-called the multiplex PCR reads with MiXCR. The table records around 400,000 distinct CDR3 sequences, roughly 25% of them present only once. The specimen comprised peripheral blood mononuclear cells (PBMCs), sampled when the disease was refractory, from a patient treated with antithyroid drugs. These receptors were obtained from a woman aged 40 to 55 with Graves disease. The CDR3 runs from the conserved cysteine through the conserved F or W. The D gene is left open where the match is weak. Size tells how often a clone was seen (once, few, many) or the class of an expanded clone, and some rows leave it out.

size,J,D,V,CDR3,DNA
NA,TRBJ1-1,NA,TRBV27,CASHSAAEAFF,TGTGCCAGCCATTCTGCAGCTGAAGCTTTCTTT
NA,TRBJ2-2,TRBD2,TRBV7-2,CASSPGVAGPGELFF,TGTGCCAGCAGCCCCGGGGTAGCGGGGCCCGGGGAGCTGTTTTTT
many,TRBJ2-2,NA,TRBV12-5,CASGLPLTGELFF,TGTGCTAGTGGTTTACCCCTCACCGGGGAGCTGTTTTTT
few,TRBJ1-3,TRBD1,TRBV30,CAWRTGGTGNTIYF,TGTGCCTGGCGTACAGGGGGAACTGGAAACACCATATATTTT
many,TRBJ2-5,TRBD2,TRBV7-9,CASSLREGKTQYF,TGTGCCAGCAGCTTGAGGGAGGGGAAGACCCAGTACTTC
NA,TRBJ1-1,NA,TRBV25-1,CASSEYAANTEAFF,TGTGCCAGCAGTGAATATGCAGCGAACACTGAAGCTTTCTTT
many,TRBJ2-7,NA,TRBV2,CASSPGPALEQYF,TGTGCCAGCAGTCCGGGGCCTGCGCTCGAGCAGTACTTC
many,TRBJ2-7,NA,TRBV12-3/TRBV12-4,CASRGGAAGEQYF,TGTGCCAGCAGGGGTGGGGCAGCCGGCGAGCAGTACTTC
many,TRBJ2-7,TRBD2,TRBV2,CASSEASGHYEQYF,TGTGCCAGCAGTGAGGCTAGCGGACACTACGAGCAGTACTTC
NA,TRBJ2-7,NA,TRBV3-1,CASSHRTGVEYF,TGTGCCAGCAGTCACAGGACCGGAGTCGAGTACTTC
few,TRBJ1-3,TRBD1,TRBV12-3/TRBV12-4,CASSFRDRDRSGNTIYF,TGTGCCAGCAGTTTTCGGGACAGAGACCGCTCTGGAAACACCATATATTTT
many,TRBJ1-4,TRBD1,TRBV2,CASRGQGNEKLFF,TGTGCCAGCAGAGGACAGGGGAATGAAAAACTGTTTTTT
many,TRBJ1-2,NA,TRBV27,CASSIRTGSYGYTF,TGTGCCAGCAGTATTCGAACCGGCTCCTATGGCTACACCTTC
few,TRBJ1-5,NA,TRBV7-8,CASSQGFQPQHF,TGTGCCAGCAGCCAGGGGTTTCAGCCCCAGCATTTT
NA,TRBJ2-7,NA,TRBV11-2,CASSLVSGNTAYEQYF,TGTGCCAGCAGCTTAGTTTCAGGGAATACAGCCTACGAGCAGTACTTC
many,TRBJ1-1,TRBD1,TRBV27,CASSPRGVTEAFF,TGTGCCAGCAGTCCCAGGGGGGTCACTGAAGCTTTCTTT
many,TRBJ2-2,TRBD2,TRBV11-2,CASRLLASGRSGELFF,TGTGCCAGCCGTCTGTTGGCTAGCGGGAGAAGCGGGGAGCTGTTTTTT
NA,TRBJ2-7,NA,TRBV11-2,CASSRSGLANYEQYF,TGTGCCAGCAGCCGCTCCGGGCTAGCGAACTACGAGCAGTACTTC
few,TRBJ1-1,NA,TRBV11-1,CASSPTGWNTEAFF,TGTGCCAGCAGCCCCACAGGGTGGAACACTGAAGCTTTCTTT
many,TRBJ1-5,NA,TRBV19,CASSIARMNQPQHF,TGTGCCAGTAGTATAGCCAGAATGAATCAGCCCCAGCATTTT
few,TRBJ2-6,NA,TRBV6-2/TRBV6-3,CASGGLSGANVLTF,TGTGCCAGCGGAGGTCTCTCTGGGGCCAACGTCCTGACTTTC
many,TRBJ1-5,NA,TRBV28,CASSSGPTNQPQHF,TGTGCCAGCAGTTCTGGCCCTACCAATCAGCCCCAGCATTTT
NA,TRBJ2-2,TRBD1,TRBV6-1,CAGTLRVDGTGLFF,TGTGCCGGCACGTTAAGGGTCGACGGGACAGGGCTGTTTTTT
many,TRBJ2-7,NA,TRBV12-3/TRBV12-4,CASSPTRSSYEQYF,TGTGCCAGCAGTCCGACTAGAAGCTCCTACGAGCAGTACTTC
once,TRBJ2-7,NA,TRBV7-6,CASSSNSRTPHPDF,TGTGCCAGCAGCTCAAATTCTAGGACCCCTCACCCCGACTTC
many,TRBJ2-5,NA,TRBV28,CVPVSAQETQYF,TGTGTCCCCGTGTCGGCCCAAGAGACCCAGTACTTC
NA,TRBJ1-1,TRBD1,TRBV20-1,CSSTGRYTEAFF,TGCAGTTCGACAGGGAGGTACACTGAAGCTTTCTTT
many,TRBJ2-2,TRBD1,TRBV28,CASRVDRVGTGELFF,TGTGCCAGCAGAGTTGACAGGGTCGGGACCGGGGAGCTGTTTTTT
many,TRBJ1-1,NA,TRBV2,CASSTPRGNTEAFF,TGTGCCAGCAGTACTCCCAGAGGGAACACTGAAGCTTTCTTT
many,TRBJ2-4,TRBD2,TRBV28,CATTGSLGGSGDIQYF,TGTGCCACCACCGGCAGCTTGGGCGGGAGCGGGGACATTCAGTACTTC
many,TRBJ1-5,TRBD1,TRBV2,CASRAGQGWNQPQHF,TGTGCCAGCAGGGCCGGACAGGGTTGGAATCAGCCCCAGCATTTT
NA,TRBJ2-7,NA,TRBV18,CASSPWQNYEQYF,TGTGCCAGCTCACCATGGCAGAACTACGAGCAGTACTTC
many,TRBJ2-7,NA,TRBV12-3/TRBV12-4,CASLGWGNEQYF,TGTGCCAGCCTTGGATGGGGAAACGAGCAGTACTTC
few,TRBJ2-5,TRBD2,TRBV29-1,CSVGLAGGQETQYF,TGCAGCGTTGGACTAGCGGGAGGGCAAGAGACCCAGTACTTC
many,TRBJ1-1,NA,TRBV5-1,CASSLAGGLNTEAFF,TGCGCCAGCAGCTTGGCAGGTGGACTAAACACTGAAGCTTTCTTT
once,TRBJ1-2,TRBD1,TRBV5-4,CASRWQGALGYTF,TGTGCCAGCAGATGGCAGGGGGCGCTTGGCTACACCTTC
once,TRBJ2-2,TRBD2,TRBV9,CASSLAGASRELFF,TGTGCCAGCTCTCTGGCGGGAGCCTCTAGGGAGCTGTTTTTT
NA,TRBJ1-2,TRBD1,TRBV2,CASRQGKRSDYGYTF,TGTGCCAGCAGACAGGGGAAGCGTAGTGACTATGGCTACACCTTC
many,TRBJ1-5,NA,TRBV20-1,CSARVGGGDQPQHF,TGCAGTGCTAGAGTAGGTGGGGGGGATCAGCCCCAGCATTTT
NA,TRBJ1-1,NA,TRBV24-1,CATSDFQGFEAFF,TGTGCCACCAGTGACTTCCAGGGATTTGAAGCTTTCTTT
many,TRBJ1-2,NA,TRBV2,CASSWTEEDGYTF,TGTGCCAGCAGTTGGACAGAAGAGGATGGCTACACCTTC
many,TRBJ1-1,NA,TRBV2,CASGWRGGTEAFF,TGTGCCAGCGGGTGGCGGGGGGGGACTGAAGCTTTCTTT
NA,TRBJ2-5,TRBD1,TRBV29-1,CSGGSGTGNQYF,TGCAGCGGTGGCTCCGGGACAGGGAACCAGTACTTC
NA,TRBJ2-7,NA,TRBV5-6,CASSLAAISGEQYF,TGTGCCAGCAGCTTGGCAGCCATATCAGGGGAGCAGTACTTC
NA,TRBJ1-1,NA,TRBV18,CASSRSANTEAFF,TGTGCCAGCTCACGATCAGCGAACACTGAAGCTTTCTTT
many,TRBJ2-5,NA,TRBV20-1,CSASSPSDAQYF,TGCAGTGCTTCCAGCCCGTCGGACGCCCAGTACTTC
NA,TRBJ2-4,NA,TRBV5-5,CASSLGTLLAPKNIQYF,TGTGCCAGCAGCTTGGGCACTCTCCTTGCTCCCAAAAACATTCAGTACTTC
many,TRBJ2-5,TRBD2,TRBV18,CASSRLREEGTQYF,TGTGCCAGCTCACGACTTCGGGAGGAAGGGACCCAGTACTTC